This T cell receptor beta chain is drawn from a study of T cell repertoires in cytomegalovirus infection (dated by TCRdb to between 2018 and 2021). In the study overall: Peptide stimulations targeted recently identified HLA-C-restricted CMV epitopes, whose presentation resists viral immunomodulation, together with well-studied HLA-B-restricted epitopes. Donor HLA type was relevant to the analysis, as public TCR beta signatures indicated carriage of CMV infection together with the matching HLA type.

The CDR3, from cysteine to phenylalanine, totals 16 residues. The read is trimmed to its CDR3 DNA, 48 bases read in frame from base 1. The junction shows trimming of 0 bases on V and 4 bases on J, plus 15 bases between the germline ends. Reading the germline V gene (reference sequence) gives CDR1 SEHNR and CDR2 FQNEAQ. With respect to this clonotype: Its antigen remains unidentified. Per-base quality was not reported, and no clone a single base away is much larger than it.

Paper-wide results and their limitations: Cumulative frequency of public TCR beta family members discriminated carriers of CMV infection plus the relevant HLA type in this cohort and an independent approximately 340-donor cohort. The ex vivo response was dominated by HLA-C-restricted CMV-specific TCR beta clonotypes, which also provided the single most frequent clonotype in two of eight donors.

What the treatment or condition label conveys for this sample: in vitro stimulation with specific CMV peptide epitopes to enrich CMV-specific T cells. The sequencer listed for this sample is Illumina HiSeq 1500. TCRdb took the public reads, trimmed them with fastp at Q25, ran MiXCR for clone calling and kept in-frame beta chains. Here each entry gathers all rows of one CDR3 protein and keeps the most common genes and DNA. This sample has under 95,000 distinct CDR3 sequences in its table, and about 45% of those were observed once. Of the sample, approximately 93% is held by the ten largest clones. This receptor was identified in a human donor in good health (CMV status not recorded). Some clones in this sample may be carry-over from other donors' samples. The chain uses TRBV7-9 and TRBJ1-1; 5 matching bases give a weak D call of TRBD1. The sample in question was CD8+ T cells from cultured PBMCs, obtained from culture after CMV antigen stimulation. The DNA sequence is TGTGCCAGCAGCTTAGCTCCCGGGGGGTCGGGCACTGAAGCTTTCTTT. Its product reads: CASSLAPGGSGTEAFF.